This entry concerns a single TCR beta chain. The data were obtained in a study of cytomegalovirus exposure and HLA in healthy donors. PCR employed 60 Vbeta and 13 Jbeta primers. TCRdb's copy holds only in-frame clones and misses some; the assay was immunoSEQ multiplex PCR. The sample includes 85,000 to 100,000 clones, roughly 80% of them seen just once. Sequenced: PBMCs. The TCR originated in a man in his 60s in good health and CMV-seropositive.

CDR3 sequence (DNA): TGCGCCAGCAGTGCATCAAGCGGGGTCACCGGGGAGCTGTTTTTT. Translation: CASSASSGVTGELFF. The rearrangement links TRBV10-2 to TRBJ2-2; 7 bases align to TRBD2. Per the germline V gene, CDR1 is WSHSY and CDR2 is SAAADI. The ends lost 4 bases at V and 4 bases at J; junction bases unmatched: 6. The CDR3 spans 15 residues.